Below, 30 T cell receptor beta chains from the same sample are listed, as sequenced in a study of brain T cells in children with intractable seizures. TCRdb's table, derived via immunoSEQ multiplex PCR, lists solely in-frame clones and lacks some. This sample has about 64,000 clones, with roughly 95% found just once. Material: peripheral blood, obtained at surgery. The receptors stem from a boy in the first two years of life with focal cortical dysplasia and intractable seizures.

The rearrangement joins TRBV6-5 to TRBJ1-1, with D uncertain. CDR3 length: 10 residues. Per germline, CDR1 MNHEY and CDR2 SVGAGI. The ends were cut back, 7 bases at V and 1 base at J, with 1 base in the middle. DNA for the CDR3: TGTGCCAGCACGAACACTGAAGCTTTCTTT. It specifies CASTNTEAFF.

The chain is built from TRBV20-1 and TRBJ2-5; no reliable D call. Germline-derived CDR1 and CDR2 are DFQATT and SNEGSKA (reference sequence). This CDR3 contains 11 residues. V was trimmed by 7 bases and J by 2 bases, leaving 8 bases between them. The CDR3 loop is CSEVKQETQYF. The CDR3 nucleotides are TGCAGTGAGGTCAAGCAAGAGACCCAGTACTTC.

The chain combines TRBV7-6 with TRBJ2-1, with 7 bases aligning to TRBD2. The CDR3 consists of 13 residues. Looked up from germline, CDR1 is SGHVS and CDR2 is FNYEAQ. The junction had 0 bases not matched to a gene; V was cut back by 3 bases and J by 4 bases. The CDR3 loop reads CASSLGLYNEQFF. CDR3 DNA sequence: TGTGCCAGCAGCTTGGGACTATACAATGAGCAGTTCTTC.

In DNA, the CDR3 is TGTGCCAGCAGTTGGAGGGGGGAGGATCAGCCCCAGCATTTT. Amino acids: CASSWRGEDQPQHF. The J gene is TRBJ1-5, the V gene TRBV27, with D possibly matching TRBD1 (6 bases). The CDR3 runs to 14 residues. CDR1 is MNHEY, CDR2 SMNVEV, per germline (reference sequence). V was cut by 4 bases and J by 5 bases, with 12 bases left in between.

The gene calls are TRBV13 and TRBJ2-1; D is unclear. The CDR3 contains 14 residues. Germline V gene lookup returns CDR1 PRHDT and CDR2 FYEKMQ (reference sequence). The V gene lost 0 bases and the J gene lost 9 bases, with 12 bases spanning the gap. The CDR3 loop reads CASSLGPVGLEQFF. CDR3 coding DNA: TGTGCCAGCAGCTTAGGCCCCGTCGGGCTTGAGCAGTTCTTC.

The chain uses TRBV27 and TRBJ2-1, with no clear D. CDR1 MNHEY and CDR2 SMNVEV come from the germline V gene (reference sequence). Trimming removed 3 bases from V and 6 bases from J, with 9 bases in between. This CDR3 is 13 amino acids long. The chain's CDR3 is CASSFSGRNEQFF. In nucleotides, the CDR3 is TGTGCCAGCAGTTTTAGTGGACGCAATGAGCAGTTCTTC.

The gene calls are TRBV20-1 and TRBJ1-2; D is unresolved. The CDR3 loop spans 11 amino acids. Germline lookup yields CDR1 DFQATT and CDR2 SNEGSKA (reference sequence). V lost 0 bases and J lost 8, with 7 bases in between. The CDR3 reads CSARDRKGYTF. In DNA, the CDR3 is TGCAGTGCTAGAGATCGGAAGGGCTACACCTTC.

This rearrangement joins TRBV24-1 to TRBJ1-1; perhaps TRBD1 as D (6 bases). Trimming took off 2 bases at V and 4 bases at J, with 13 bases between the two ends. The CDR3 runs 15 residues. The germline V gene encodes CDR1 KGHDR and CDR2 SFDVKD. CDR3 sequence: CATSDSGGLGTEAFF. The CDR3 DNA reads as TGTGCCACCAGTGATTCGGGGGGCTTAGGCACTGAAGCTTTCTTT.

This chain joins TRBV28 and TRBJ1-1, with 9 nucleotides matching TRBD1. Germline CDR1 MDHEN, CDR2 SYDVKM. The CDR3 covers 20 residues. With 6 bases clipped from V and 1 base from J, the junction kept 21 bases outside the gene matches. This CDR3 is CASSFLMPGTGPGRNTEAFF. The CDR3 nucleotides are TGTGCCAGCAGCTTTCTCATGCCAGGGACAGGGCCGGGCCGGAACACTGAAGCTTTCTTT. Filled out from reference TRBV28 and TRBJ1-1, the complete variable domain reads DVKVTQSSRYLVKRTGEKVFLECVQDMDHENMFWYRQDPGLGLRLIYFSYDVKMKEKGDIPEGYSVSREKKERFSLILESASTNQTSMYLCASSFLMPGTGPGRNTEAFFGQGTRLTVV.

The rearrangement links TRBV27 to TRBJ2-2, with D possibly called TRBD1 or TRBD2 (6 bases each). This CDR3 contains 16 residues. V was shortened by 0 bases and J by 6 bases, with 14 bases between the two germline ends. Per the germline V gene, CDR1 is MNHEY and CDR2 is SMNVEV (reference sequence). CDR3 in DNA: TGTGCCAGCAGTTTATCGATCCGGGGGCGATCCGGGGAGCTGTTTTTT. This translates into CASSLSIRGRSGELFF.

The chain couples TRBV7-6 to TRBJ2-7, with D tentatively TRBD1 or TRBD2 (5 bases each). The ends were cut back, 5 bases at V and 5 bases at J, with 16 bases in the middle. From germline, CDR1 is SGHVS and CDR2 FNYEAQ. CDR3 length equals 14 residues. In nucleotides, the CDR3 is TGTGCCAGCAGCACAATCCTCGGGGACCACGAGCAGTACTTC. This codes for CASSTILGDHEQYF.

V gene TRBV7-2 combines with J gene TRBJ1-4; no definite D call. V lost 1 base and J 10 bases, leaving 10 bases between the germline ends. CDR1 is SGHTA, CDR2 FQGNSA, per germline. The length of the CDR3 is 13 residues. This CDR3 reads CASSLGFGGKLFF. In DNA, the CDR3 is TGTGCCAGCAGCTTAGGTTTCGGAGGAAAACTGTTTTTT.

To note about this clone: Other DNA sequences of this sample code for an identical CDR3. This chain joins TRBV4-2 and TRBJ1-1; D call uncertain. From germline, CDR1 is LGHNA and CDR2 YNFKEQ. The germline V and J ends were trimmed by 1 base and 3 bases, with 12 bases remaining between them. This CDR3 is 15 amino acids long. CDR3 nucleotides: TGTGCCAGCAGCCAAGGTCGGGGAAGGGACACTGAAGCTTTCTTT. This sequence encodes CASSQGRGRDTEAFF.

V usage is TRBV5-1 and J usage is TRBJ2-7; D is unresolved. This CDR3 is 10 amino acids long. Trimming took off 8 bases at V and 5 bases at J, with 8 bases between the two ends. CDR1 SGHRS and CDR2 YFSETQ come from the germline V gene. The CDR3: CAREGHEQYF. In DNA, the CDR3 is TGCGCCAGGGAAGGCCACGAGCAGTACTTC.

The chain joins TRBV4-3 to TRBJ2-1; a possible D gene is TRBD2 (6 bases). V lost 0 bases, J lost 8 bases, and 14 bases lay in between. The CDR3 has 15 residues. The germline gives CDR1 LGHNA, CDR2 YSLEER. The CDR3: CASSQEVAAGDEQFF. DNA for the CDR3: TGCGCCAGCAGCCAAGAAGTCGCAGCGGGCGATGAGCAGTTCTTC.

The J gene is TRBJ1-1, the V gene TRBV10-3; D not certain. Germline loops: CDR1 ENHRY, CDR2 SYGVKD. V gave up 8 bases and J gave up 1 base, with 5 bases separating them. CDR3 length equals 11 residues. This chain's CDR3 is CAIRENTEAFF. The CDR3 region has the DNA TGTGCCATCCGGGAGAACACTGAAGCTTTCTTT.

The rearrangement joins TRBV2 to TRBJ2-4; 10 bases match TRBD2. Germline trimming cut 8 bases from V and 3 bases from J; bases unmatched to any gene: 13. This CDR3 region has 17 residues. Per germline, CDR1 SNHLY and CDR2 FYNNEI. DNA of the CDR3: TGTGCCAGCGGACTGAGCCTTAGCGGGGGGTTCAAAAACATTCAGTACTTC. Translated, it gives CASGLSLSGGFKNIQYF.

In its sample, this clone was seen once. The V call is TRBV27, the J call TRBJ2-1; D not resolved. The CDR3 has 13 residues. V lost 3 bases and J lost 7, with 10 bases in between. Germline CDR1 MNHEY, CDR2 SMNVEV (reference sequence). The CDR3 nucleotides read TGTGCCAGCAGTTTTGTCCGAGGAAATGAGCAGTTCTTC. Encoded protein: CASSFVRGNEQFF.

The rearrangement links TRBV11-2 to TRBJ2-3; 7 nucleotides align to TRBD1. This CDR3 has 15 amino acids. J lost 1 base, V lost 2 bases, and 3 bases had no gene match. The V gene's germline CDR1 is SGHAT and CDR2 FQNNGV. CDR3 in amino acids: CASSLNGQGTDTQYF. For the CDR3, the DNA is TGTGCCAGCAGCTTAAACGGACAGGGCACAGATACGCAGTATTTT.

This clone occurred once. The rearrangement uses TRBV5-6 and TRBJ2-7, with no clear D. Trimming took off 2 bases at V and 7 bases at J, with 19 bases between the two ends. Germline CDR1 and CDR2: SGHDT and YYEEEE. This CDR3 has 15 amino acids. CDR3 sequence (DNA): TGTGCCAGCAGCTTATCCACATGGTTGGAAAGGGAGCAGTACTTC. This translates into CASSLSTWLEREQYF.

The chain links TRBV20-1 to TRBJ1-2; D gene uncertain. V was clipped by 6 bases and J by 6 bases, with 5 bases between them. The CDR3 length is 9 residues. Germline CDR1 is DFQATT and CDR2 is SNEGSKA (reference sequence). The CDR3, as DNA: TGCAGTGCCTTACATGGCTACACCTTC. Translated: CSALHGYTF.

The chain couples TRBV6-5 to TRBJ2-1; D gene ambiguous. Germline V gives CDR1 MNHEY, CDR2 SVGAGI. Trimming removed 1 base from V and 8 bases from J, with 3 bases in between. The CDR3 has 11 residues. CDR3 in DNA: TGTGCCAGCAGTTACTTTGATGAGCAGTTCTTC. Amino acid sequence: CASSYFDEQFF.

The rearrangement joins TRBV28 to TRBJ2-2; 8 bases are shared with TRBD2. The CDR3 sequence is 16 residues long. The V gene's germline CDR1 is MDHEN and CDR2 SYDVKM. V was clipped by 5 bases and J by 4 bases; unmatched bases: 9. CDR3 loop: CASSPQAGVVTGELFF. CDR3 sequence (DNA): TGTGCCAGCAGTCCACAAGCGGGAGTGGTCACCGGGGAGCTGTTTTTT.

The V call is TRBV2, the J call TRBJ2-3; 7 nucleotides align to TRBD1. There are 16 residues in the CDR3. Germline CDR1 and CDR2: SNHLY and FYNNEI. J gave up 3 bases and V 8 bases, and 14 bases lay outside the gene matches. CDR3 loop: CASDESTGMRTDTQYF. As DNA, the CDR3 is TGTGCCAGCGACGAATCGACAGGGATGAGGACAGATACGCAGTATTTT.

V is TRBV25-1 and J is TRBJ2-7; perhaps TRBD1 as D (5 bases). The V gene lost 4 bases and the J gene lost 6 bases, with 10 bases spanning the gap. This CDR3 contains 12 residues. From germline, CDR1 is MGHDK and CDR2 SYGVNS. The DNA of the CDR3 is TGTGCCAGCAGTGCCCAGGGTCGCGAGCAGTACTTC. It yields the protein CASSAQGREQYF.

V usage is TRBV9 and J usage is TRBJ2-3, with D perhaps TRBD2 (6 bases). CDR3 size: 15 residues. Germline V gene lookup returns CDR1 SGDLS and CDR2 YYNGEE. V was clipped by 2 bases and J by 4 bases, with 14 bases between them. The CDR3 nucleotides read TGTGCCAGCAGCGTTCGGGGGATGGCCGCAGATACGCAGTATTTT. It specifies CASSVRGMAADTQYF.

The genes are TRBV19 and TRBJ1-5, with D possibly TRBD1 on 6 matching bases. This CDR3 region has 15 residues. Trimming took off 8 bases at V and 13 bases at J, with 27 bases between the two ends. Germline V gene lookup returns CDR1 LNHDA and CDR2 SQIVND (reference sequence). The CDR3 spells CASGGPWGARDLQHF. In DNA, the CDR3 is TGTGCCAGTGGGGGACCTTGGGGGGCCCGAGATTTACAGCATTTT.

This chain joins TRBV7-2 and TRBJ2-7; maybe TRBD1 (6 bases). V was trimmed by 0 bases and J by 5 bases, leaving 11 bases between them. CDR1 and CDR2 from the germline V gene are SGHTA and FQGNSA. There are 14 residues in the CDR3. In DNA, the CDR3 is TGTGCCAGCAGCTTAGCGCAGGGGTTCGACGAGCAGTACTTC. It translates to CASSLAQGFDEQYF.

The chain has TRBV7-2 and TRBJ2-1; D ambiguous. There are 13 residues in the CDR3. Germline V gene lookup returns CDR1 SGHTA and CDR2 FQGNSA. Trimming took 5 bases from V and 6 from J, leaving 11 bases between them. The CDR3 DNA reads TGTGCCAGCAGCCCGGGCCCTCCCAATGAGCAGTTCTTC. It is translated as CASSPGPPNEQFF. The complete variable domain, with remaining parts taken from reference TRBV7-2 and TRBJ2-1, reads GAGVSQSPSNKVTEKGKDVELRCDPISGHTALYWYRQSLGQGLEFLIYFQGNSAPDKSGLPSDRFSAERTGGSVSTLTIQRTQQEDSAVYLCASSPGPPNEQFFGPGTRLTVL.

The chain couples TRBV25-1 to TRBJ1-6; no definite D call. Germline CDR1 MGHDK, CDR2 SYGVNS. Between the trimmed V and J ends, which lost 1 base and 6 bases, there was a span of 13 bases. The CDR3 loop spans 16 amino acids. CDR3 sequence reads: CASSESLGYANSPLHF. The CDR3 DNA reads TGTGCCAGCAGTGAATCTTTAGGGTACGCTAATTCACCCCTCCACTTT.